The text below deals with one T cell receptor (beta chain). Study processing details: Amplifying reference gene primers gave estimates of nucleated cell counts. Sequencing was performed with immunoSEQ multiplex PCR; in TCRdb, only in-frame clones are kept and a portion is missing. That table gives V, J and clone size, and the DNA gave D and trimming. The sample includes 150,000 to 200,000 clones, approximately 81% of them seen just once. These data come from a study of blood T cell repertoires in COVID-19. Looking at the study overall: Acute-phase and convalescent COVID-19 samples originated in the United States, Italy and Spain. T cells, B-cell-depleted T cells, or PBMCs supplied cDNA or gDNA.

With V trimmed by 2 bases and J by 6 bases, 8 bases remained unmatched. Per germline, CDR1 KGHSH and CDR2 LQKENI. The CDR3 has 16 residues. The sequenced material came from peripheral blood. The V and J genes are TRBV18 and TRBJ2-1; TRBD1 matches 9 bases. The sequence was collected from an older woman with COVID-19, enrolled during active disease. The CDR3 nucleotides are TGTGCCAGCTCACCAACCGGGACAGGGAATTTCAATGAGCAGTTCTTC. Translating it yields CASSPTGTGNFNEQFF.